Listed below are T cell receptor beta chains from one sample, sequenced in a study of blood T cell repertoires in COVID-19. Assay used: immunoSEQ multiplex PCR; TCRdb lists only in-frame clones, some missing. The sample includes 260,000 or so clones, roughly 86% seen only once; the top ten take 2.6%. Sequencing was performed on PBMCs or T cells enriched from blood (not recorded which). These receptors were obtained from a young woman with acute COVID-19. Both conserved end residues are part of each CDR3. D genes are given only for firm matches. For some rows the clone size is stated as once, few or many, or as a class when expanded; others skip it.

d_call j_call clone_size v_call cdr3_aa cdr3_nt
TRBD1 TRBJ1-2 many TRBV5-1 CASSLLGGWTF TGCGCCAGCAGCTTACTAGGGGGCTGGACCTTC
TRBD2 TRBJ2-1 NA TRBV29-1 CSVERRGGSYNEQFF TGCAGCGTTGAAAGGCGGGGGGGATCCTACAATGAGCAGTTCTTC
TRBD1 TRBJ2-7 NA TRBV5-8 CASSLAGQGVGYEQYF TGTGCCAGCAGCTTGGCCGGACAGGGAGTGGGATACGAGCAGTACTTC
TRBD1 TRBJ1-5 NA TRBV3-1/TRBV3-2 CASSQNRGRNRGQPQHF TGTGCCAGCAGCCAAAACAGGGGACGCAATAGGGGTCAGCCCCAGCATTTT
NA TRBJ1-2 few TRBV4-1 CASSHPTGLDGYTF TGCGCCAGCAGCCATCCTACAGGGCTCGATGGCTACACCTTC
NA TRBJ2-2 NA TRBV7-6 CASSSGGTNTGELFF TGTGCCAGCAGCTCCGGGGGTACGAACACCGGGGAGCTGTTTTTT
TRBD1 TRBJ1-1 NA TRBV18 CASSPPGQRMNTEAFF TGTGCCAGCTCACCACCGGGACAGCGAATGAACACTGAAGCTTTCTTT
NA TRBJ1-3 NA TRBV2 CARDTGTSGNTIYF TGTGCCAGAGATACAGGGACCTCTGGAAACACCATATATTTT
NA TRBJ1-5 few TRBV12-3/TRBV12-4 CASSASQGLNQHF TGTGCCAGCAGTGCCTCACAGGGTTTAAACCAGCATTTT
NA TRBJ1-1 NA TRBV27 CASRQQGLYTEAFF TGTGCCAGCAGGCAACAGGGTCTTTACACTGAAGCTTTCTTT
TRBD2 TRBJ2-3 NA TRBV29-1 CSVELAGGDTQYF TGCAGCGTTGAACTAGCGGGAGGGGATACGCAGTATTTT
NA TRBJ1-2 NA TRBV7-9 CASSLAGPVKRYGYTF TGTGCCAGCAGCTTAGCGGGGCCAGTCAAACGCTATGGCTACACCTTC
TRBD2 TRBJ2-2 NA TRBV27 CASSYISSGGATGELFF TGTGCCAGCAGCTACATTTCTAGCGGGGGGGCAACCGGGGAGCTGTTTTTT
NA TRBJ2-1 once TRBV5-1 CASSLGGHFTYNEQFF TGCGCCAGCAGCTTGGGAGGACACTTCACATACAATGAGCAGTTCTTC
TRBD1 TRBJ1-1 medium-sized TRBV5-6 CASSLVGQGVTEAFF TGTGCCAGCAGCTTGGTTGGACAGGGGGTCACTGAAGCTTTCTTT
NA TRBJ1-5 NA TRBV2 CASSRLQGLDDNQPQHF TGTGCCAGCAGTCGCCTTCAGGGACTTGACGACAATCAGCCCCAGCATTTT
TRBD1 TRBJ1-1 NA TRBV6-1 CASSERYRGDTEAFF TGTGCCAGCAGTGAGCGCTACAGGGGGGATACTGAAGCTTTCTTT
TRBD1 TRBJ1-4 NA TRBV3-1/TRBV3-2 CASSLWTGNEKLFF TGTGCCAGCAGCCTGTGGACAGGGAATGAAAAACTGTTTTTT
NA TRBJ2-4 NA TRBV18 CASSPSAENIQYF TGTGCCAGCTCACCCTCGGCGGAAAACATTCAGTACTTC
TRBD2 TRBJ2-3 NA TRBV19 CASSNGGDTDTQYF TGTGCCAGTAGTAACGGGGGGGACACAGATACGCAGTATTTT
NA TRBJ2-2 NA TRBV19 CASSIPLTNTGELFF TGTGCCAGTAGTATCCCACTCACGAACACCGGGGAGCTGTTTTTT
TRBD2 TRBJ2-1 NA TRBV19 CASSDGSGGYNEQFF TGTGCCAGTAGTGATGGCAGCGGGGGGTACAATGAGCAGTTCTTC
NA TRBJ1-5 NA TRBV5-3 CARNPRPVVGQPQHF TGTGCCAGAAACCCTCGCCCGGTAGTCGGGCAGCCCCAGCATTTT
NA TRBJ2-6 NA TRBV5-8 CASSLAGSGANVLTF TGTGCCAGCAGCTTGGCAGGGTCTGGGGCCAACGTCCTGACTTTC
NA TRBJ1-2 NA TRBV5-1 CASSVGRSDYGYTF TGCGCCAGCAGCGTGGGGAGGTCCGACTATGGCTACACCTTC
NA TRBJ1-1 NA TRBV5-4 CASSFRGGTEAFF TGTGCCAGCAGCTTCAGGGGTGGAACTGAAGCTTTCTTT
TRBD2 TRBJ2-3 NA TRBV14 CASSQKAGGLRKGTDTQYF TGTGCCAGCAGCCAAAAAGCGGGGGGCCTACGAAAAGGCACAGATACGCAGTATTTT
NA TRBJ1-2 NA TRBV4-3 CASSQGATLYGYTF TGCGCCAGCAGCCAGGGGGCGACCCTCTATGGCTACACCTTC
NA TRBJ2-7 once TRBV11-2 CASSLNLPGRVLSYEQYF TGTGCCAGCAGCTTAAACCTCCCGGGAAGGGTTTTGTCCTACGAGCAGTACTTC
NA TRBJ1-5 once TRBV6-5 CASSPRGLNQPQHF TGTGCCAGCAGTCCCAGGGGTTTGAATCAGCCCCAGCATTTT
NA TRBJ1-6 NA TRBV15 CATSRGRESSYNSPLHF TGTGCCACCAGCAGAGGACGGGAGAGCTCCTATAATTCACCCCTCCACTTT
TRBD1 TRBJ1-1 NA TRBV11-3 CASSLNRGQAFF TGTGCCAGCAGCTTGAACAGGGGCCAGGCTTTCTTT
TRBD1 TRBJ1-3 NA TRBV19 CASSRDSFSGNTIYF TGTGCCAGTAGCCGGGACAGCTTCTCTGGAAACACCATATATTTT
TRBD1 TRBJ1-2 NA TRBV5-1 CASETGTGFGYTF TGCGCCAGTGAAACCGGGACAGGGTTCGGCTACACCTTC
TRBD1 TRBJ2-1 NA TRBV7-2 CASSYGQGFYNEQFF TGTGCCAGCAGCTACGGACAGGGTTTCTACAATGAGCAGTTCTTC
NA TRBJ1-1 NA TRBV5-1 CASSNTGQNTEAFF TGCGCCAGCAGCAATACAGGACAGAACACTGAAGCTTTCTTT
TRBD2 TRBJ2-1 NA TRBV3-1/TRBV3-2 CASSQDLAGGDEQFF TGTGCCAGCAGCCAAGATTTGGCGGGGGGGGATGAGCAGTTCTTC
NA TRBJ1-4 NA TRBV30 CAWSVRVQNEKLFF TGTGCCTGGAGTGTGAGGGTTCAGAATGAAAAACTGTTTTTT
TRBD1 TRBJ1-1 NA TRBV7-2 CASSHRPDRANTEAFF TGTGCCAGCAGCCATAGGCCGGACAGGGCGAACACTGAAGCTTTCTTT
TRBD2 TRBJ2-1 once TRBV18 CASSPEYGGGDNEQFF TGTGCCAGCTCACCCGAGTACGGGGGAGGGGACAATGAGCAGTTCTTC
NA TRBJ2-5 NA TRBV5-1 CASSWGRMGRGTETQYF TGCGCCAGCAGCTGGGGGAGGATGGGCAGGGGGACGGAGACCCAGTACTTC
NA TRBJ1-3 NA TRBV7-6 CASSLGSPTGNSGNTIYF TGTGCCAGCAGCTTAGGGTCCCCAACCGGGAACTCTGGAAACACCATATATTTT
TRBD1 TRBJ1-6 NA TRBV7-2 CASRRTGGGSPLHF TGTGCCAGCAGACGGACAGGGGGAGGTTCACCCCTCCACTTT
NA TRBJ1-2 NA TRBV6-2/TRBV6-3 CASSYGGYYGYTF TGTGCCAGCAGTTACGGGGGGTACTATGGCTACACCTTC
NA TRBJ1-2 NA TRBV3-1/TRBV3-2 CASSRARATVYGYTF TGTGCCAGCAGCCGAGCACGAGCGACGGTTTATGGCTACACCTTC
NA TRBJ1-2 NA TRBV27 CASSLGPNYGYTF TGTGCCAGCAGTTTAGGGCCGAACTATGGCTACACCTTC
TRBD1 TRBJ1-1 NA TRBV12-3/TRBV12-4 CASTQDRGEAFF TGTGCCAGCACCCAGGACAGGGGTGAAGCTTTCTTT
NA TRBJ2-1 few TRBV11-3 CASSFRGEQFF TGTGCCAGCAGCTTCAGGGGTGAGCAGTTCTTC
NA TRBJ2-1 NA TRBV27 CASSLLGAWNNEQFF TGTGCCAGCAGTTTATTGGGGGCTTGGAACAATGAGCAGTTCTTC
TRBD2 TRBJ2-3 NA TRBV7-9 CASSWGLAGTDTQYF TGTGCCAGCAGCTGGGGACTAGCGGGCACAGATACGCAGTATTTT
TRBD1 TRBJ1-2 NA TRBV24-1 CATSDGGQGAEDGYTF TGTGCCACCAGTGACGGCGGACAGGGGGCGGAGGATGGCTACACCTTC
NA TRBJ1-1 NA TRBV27 CASSLIDSREAFF TGTGCCAGCAGTTTAATCGACAGCCGTGAAGCTTTCTTT
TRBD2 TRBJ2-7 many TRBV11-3 CASSSGTKQYF TGTGCCAGCAGCTCCGGGACTAAGCAGTACTTC
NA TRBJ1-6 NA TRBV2 CASTPRSSYNSPLHF TGTGCCAGCACCCCGAGGAGCTCCTATAATTCACCCCTCCACTTT
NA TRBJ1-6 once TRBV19 CASSIGGSPLHF TGTGCCAGTAGTATCGGAGGTTCACCCCTCCACTTT
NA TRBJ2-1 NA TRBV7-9 CASSLGGTPLGEQFF TGTGCCAGCAGCTTAGGTGGGACACCCTTGGGCGAGCAGTTCTTC
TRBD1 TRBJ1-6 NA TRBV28 CASSLGTGNSPLHF TGTGCCAGCAGTTTAGGGACAGGTAATTCACCCCTCCACTTT